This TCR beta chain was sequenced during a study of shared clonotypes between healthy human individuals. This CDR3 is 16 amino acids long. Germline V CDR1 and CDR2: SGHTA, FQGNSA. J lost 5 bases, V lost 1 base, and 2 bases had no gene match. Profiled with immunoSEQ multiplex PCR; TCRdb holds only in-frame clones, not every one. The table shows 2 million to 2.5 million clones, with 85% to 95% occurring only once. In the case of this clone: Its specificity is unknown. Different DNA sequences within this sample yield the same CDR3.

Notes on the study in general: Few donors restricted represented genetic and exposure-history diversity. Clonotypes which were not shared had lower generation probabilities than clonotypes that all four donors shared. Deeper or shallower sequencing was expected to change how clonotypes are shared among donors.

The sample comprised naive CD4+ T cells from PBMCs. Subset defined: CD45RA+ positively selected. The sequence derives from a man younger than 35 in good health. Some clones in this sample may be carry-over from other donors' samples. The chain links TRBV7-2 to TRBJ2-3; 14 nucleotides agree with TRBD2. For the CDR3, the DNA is TGTGCCAGCAGCTTAGGACTAGCGGGAGGGGTAGATACGCAGTATTTT. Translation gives CASSLGLAGGVDTQYF.